Shown below are 14 T cell receptor beta chains from a single sample sequenced in a study of control samples from healthy donors and cancer patients (dated by TCRdb to 2019 to 2021). The library was made by the immunoSEQ multiplex PCR assay. TCRdb's version of the immuneACCESS table is confined to in-frame rearrangements and falls short of the full clone set. An unresolved V gene accounts for under half of the shortfall where checked; the remainder is of unknown origin. The sample data list 150,000 to 200,000 clones, and 88% of these were observed just once. Under 5% of the sample is held by the ten biggest clonotypes. Sequenced sample: blood. These receptors came from a young woman in good health.

This chain uses TRBV2 with TRBJ1-1; perhaps TRBD1 as D (5 bases). The germline gives CDR1 SNHLY, CDR2 FYNNEI. The CDR3 sequence is 13 residues long. The V gene lost 4 bases and the J gene lost 5 bases, with 11 bases spanning the gap. Written as DNA, the CDR3 is TGTGCCAGCAGTGCGGGGGAGGGGACTGAAGCTTTCTTT. As protein: CASSAGEGTEAFF.

The chain employs TRBV10-3 and TRBJ2-1; 13 bases agree with TRBD2. Germline V gene lookup returns CDR1 ENHRY and CDR2 SYGVKD. V shed 8 bases, J shed 0 bases, and the junction held 7 bases outside the gene matches. The CDR3 runs 17 residues. The CDR3 DNA is TGTGCCATCGGCGGGACTAGCGGGGAATCCTCCTACAATGAGCAGTTCTTC. This codes for CAIGGTSGESSYNEQFF.

The genes are TRBV9 and TRBJ2-1; 9 nucleotides agree with TRBD2. CDR3 length: 15 residues. CDR1 and CDR2 from the germline V gene are SGDLS and YYNGEE. V gave up 2 bases and J gave up 4 bases; unmatched junction bases: 4. CDR3 loop: CASSVSGSEYNEQFF. The CDR3 DNA sequence: TGTGCCAGCAGCGTTAGCGGGAGCGAGTACAATGAGCAGTTCTTC.

The V gene is TRBV5-1, the J gene TRBJ1-3; TRBD1 matches 10 bases. This CDR3 has 14 residues. Germline CDR1 and CDR2: SGHRS and YFSETQ. The trim removed 3 bases at V and 4 bases at J, leaving 1 base unmatched. The chain's CDR3 is CASSSGQGGNTIYF. As DNA, the CDR3 is TGCGCCAGCAGCTCGGGACAGGGGGGAAACACCATATATTTT.

The chain's CDR3 is CASSQGEDSLTYEQYF. The DNA of the CDR3 is TGTGCCAGCAGCCAAGGCGAGGACTCGCTCACCTACGAGCAGTACTTC. This chain connects TRBV3-1 (or the pseudogene TRBV3-2) to TRBJ2-7, with D possibly TRBD2 on 5 matching bases. This CDR3 comprises 16 residues. V lost 1 base and J lost 2, with 15 bases in between. Germline values: CDR1 LGHDT, CDR2 YNNKEL (reference sequence).

CDR3 sequence reads: CAISDRRSSYEQYF. CDR3 nucleotide sequence: TGTGCCATCAGTGACAGGCGGAGCTCCTACGAGCAGTACTTC. The rearrangement links TRBV10-3 to TRBJ2-7; no clear D gene. The germline V gene encodes CDR1 ENHRY and CDR2 SYGVKD. The CDR3 spans 14 residues. V dropped 3 bases and J dropped 0 bases, with 9 bases sitting between them.

The V gene is TRBV7-9, the J gene TRBJ2-7; 8 positions agree with TRBD1. Germline loops: CDR1 SEHNR, CDR2 FQNEAQ (reference sequence). The CDR3 is 13 residues long. J lost 2 bases, V lost 4 bases, and 1 base had no gene match. In nucleotides, the CDR3 is TGTGCCAGCAGCTGGGACAGGACCTACGAGCAGTACTTC. Translated: CASSWDRTYEQYF.

V usage is TRBV2 and J usage is TRBJ1-1, with TRBD1 as a possible D gene (5 bases). Germline V gives CDR1 SNHLY, CDR2 FYNNEI. Trimming shortened V by 4 bases and J by 6 bases, and 15 bases separated the two germline ends. The CDR3 has 14 residues. In DNA, the CDR3 is TGTGCCAGCAGTGGGGGACCGAGGGGATCTGAAGCTTTCTTT. It specifies CASSGGPRGSEAFF.

The chain uses TRBV20-1 and TRBJ2-1, with D hard to call. V was shortened by 5 bases and J by 9 bases, with 11 bases between the two germline ends. The CDR3 consists of 11 residues. Germline assignment: CDR1 DFQATT and CDR2 SNEGSKA (reference sequence). The CDR3 DNA is TGCAGTGCTCAGATTAATTCTGAGCAGTTCTTC. This codes for CSAQINSEQFF.

The chain employs TRBV28 and TRBJ1-4, with TRBD1 as a possible D gene (6 bases). The CDR3 is 14 residues long. The V gene lost 7 bases and the J gene lost 4 bases, with 13 bases spanning the gap. Germline V gene data show CDR1 as MDHEN and CDR2 as SYDVKM. The CDR3 reads CASIHGQYNEKLFF. CDR3 bases: TGTGCCAGCATACACGGACAGTATAATGAAAAACTGTTTTTT. Full variable domain (missing parts from reference TRBV28 and TRBJ1-4): DVKVTQSSRYLVKRTGEKVFLECVQDMDHENMFWYRQDPGLGLRLIYFSYDVKMKEKGDIPEGYSVSREKKERFSLILESASTNQTSMYLCASIHGQYNEKLFFGSGTQLSVL.

V usage is TRBV27 and J usage is TRBJ1-1, with D perhaps matching TRBD1 (5 bases). This CDR3 spans 14 amino acids. The ends were cut back, 6 bases at V and 5 bases at J, with 16 bases in the middle. Germline V lookup: CDR1 MNHEY, CDR2 SMNVEV (reference sequence). The CDR3 region has the DNA TGTGCCAGCAGCCCGGACATTCGTTATACTGAAGCTTTCTTT. It yields the protein CASSPDIRYTEAFF.

The chain couples TRBV11-2 to TRBJ2-7; 11 nucleotides align to TRBD2. Unmatched junction bases numbered 8, after V lost 2 bases and J lost 2 bases. The CDR3 sequence is 17 residues long. The germline gives CDR1 SGHAT, CDR2 FQNNGV. The CDR3 bases are TGTGCCAGCAGCTTAACTAGCGGGAGCGGTAGACCCTACGAGCAGTACTTC. This translates into CASSLTSGSGRPYEQYF. The full variable domain, rest sourced from reference TRBV11-2 and TRBJ2-7, is EAGVAQSPRYKIIEKRQSVAFWCNPISGHATLYWYQQILGQGPKLLIQFQNNGVVDDSQLPKDRFSAERLKGVDSTLKIQPAKLEDSAVYLCASSLTSGSGRPYEQYFGPGTRLTVT.

The rearrangement links TRBV12-3 or TRBV12-4 to TRBJ2-5; D not resolved. The V gene lost 1 base and the J gene lost 5 bases, with 2 bases spanning the gap. This CDR3 comprises 11 residues. The CDR3 is CASSLVETQYF. In DNA form, the CDR3 reads TGTGCCAGCAGTTTAGTGGAGACCCAGTACTTC.

The chain is built from TRBV24-1 and TRBJ2-1; tentatively, D is TRBD1 (5 bases). Germline V gene data show CDR1 as KGHDR and CDR2 as SFDVKD. V lost 9 bases to trimming and J lost 8 bases, with 16 bases between them. The CDR3 covers 13 residues. The CDR3 loop is CATRQTARDEQFF. In DNA form, the CDR3 reads TGTGCCACCCGTCAGACCGCCAGGGATGAGCAGTTCTTC.